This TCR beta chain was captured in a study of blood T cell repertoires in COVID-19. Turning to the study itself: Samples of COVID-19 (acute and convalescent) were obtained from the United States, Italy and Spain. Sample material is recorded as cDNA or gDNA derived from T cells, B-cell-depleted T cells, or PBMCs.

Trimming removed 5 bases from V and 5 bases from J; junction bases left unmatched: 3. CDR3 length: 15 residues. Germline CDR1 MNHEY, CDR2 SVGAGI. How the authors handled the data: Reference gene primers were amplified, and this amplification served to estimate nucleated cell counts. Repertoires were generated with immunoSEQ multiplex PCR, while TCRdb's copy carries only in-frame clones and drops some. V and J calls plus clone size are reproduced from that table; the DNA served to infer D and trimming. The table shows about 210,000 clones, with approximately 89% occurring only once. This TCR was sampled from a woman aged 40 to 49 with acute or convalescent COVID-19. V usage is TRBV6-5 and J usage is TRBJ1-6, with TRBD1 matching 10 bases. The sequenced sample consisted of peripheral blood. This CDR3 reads CASSRGTGDNSPLHF. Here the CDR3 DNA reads TGTGCCAGCAGTCGGGGGACAGGGGATAATTCACCCCTCCACTTT.